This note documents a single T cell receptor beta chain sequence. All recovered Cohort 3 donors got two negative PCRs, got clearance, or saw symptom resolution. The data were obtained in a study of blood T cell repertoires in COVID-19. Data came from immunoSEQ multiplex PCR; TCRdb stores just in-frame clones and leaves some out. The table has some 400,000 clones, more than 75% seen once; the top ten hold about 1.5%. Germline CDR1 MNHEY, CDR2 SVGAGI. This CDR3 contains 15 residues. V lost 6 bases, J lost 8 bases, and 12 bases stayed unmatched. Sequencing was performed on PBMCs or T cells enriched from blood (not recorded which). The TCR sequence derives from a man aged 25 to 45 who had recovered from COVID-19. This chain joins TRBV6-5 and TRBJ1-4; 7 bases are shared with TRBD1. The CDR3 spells CASRRGGGGAEKLFF. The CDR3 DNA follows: TGTGCCAGCAGACGGGGGGGAGGGGGCGCGGAAAAACTGTTTTTT.